Following are 18 T cell receptor beta chains from one sample sequenced in a study of T-cell memory formation after mild COVID-19. TCRdb itself ran the 5' RACE reads through MiXCR, one entry per CDR3 protein. This table holds 250,000 to 300,000 distinct CDR3 sequences, about a sixth found once. Sequencing was done on a sample of PBMCs or a T cell subset sorted from them (not recorded which). All receptors derive from a man between 18 and 35 years old who had mild COVID-19 (a few samples of this study predate the infection). Cell type and time point are not known.

The chain joins TRBV7-7 to TRBJ2-1; 8 positions agree with TRBD2. Trimming removed 5 bases from V and 6 bases from J; junction bases left unmatched: 12. The CDR3 loop spans 16 amino acids. Germline V gene data show CDR1 as SSHAT and CDR2 as FNYEAQ (reference sequence). CDR3 loop: CASSPSPRAGGNEQFF. The CDR3, as DNA: TGTGCCAGCAGCCCTTCGCCCCGGGCGGGGGGCAATGAGCAGTTCTTC.

The chain has TRBV4-3 and TRBJ2-7; the match to TRBD1 covers 9 bases. The germline gives CDR1 LGHNA, CDR2 YSLEER. Trimming removed 4 bases from V and 3 bases from J; junction bases left unmatched: 16. The CDR3 has 18 amino acids. CDR3 amino acids: CASSPHRGTGSRGYEQYF. CDR3 in DNA: TGCGCCAGCAGCCCACACCGGGGGACAGGGTCAAGGGGCTACGAGCAGTACTTC.

The rearrangement uses TRBV3-1 and TRBJ2-5; D is undetermined. In germline, CDR1 is LGHDT, CDR2 YNNKEL (reference sequence). V lost 4 bases and J lost 5, with 8 bases in between. The CDR3 is made up of 12 amino acids. CDR3: CASSRGSETQYF. CDR3 bases: TGTGCCAGCAGCCGGGGTTCGGAGACCCAGTACTTC.

J is TRBJ2-7 and V is TRBV5-6; unclear D gene. Germline V gene sequence: CDR1 SGHDT, CDR2 YYEEEE. The germline V and J ends were trimmed by 0 bases and 6 bases, with 4 bases remaining between them. This CDR3 is built from 11 residues. As DNA, the CDR3 is TGTGCCAGCAGCTTGGCGTCCGAGCAGTACGTC. Translating gives CASSLASEQYV.

This clonotype was seen more than once but under ten times. J is TRBJ1-2 and V is TRBV6-6, with D possibly TRBD1 on 5 matching bases. The germline gives CDR1 MNHNY, CDR2 SVGAGI (reference sequence). CDR3 size: 14 residues. Trimming cost V 7 bases and J 8 bases, with 20 bases left between them. CDR3 region: CASNPGGWRSGYTF. The CDR3 bases are TGTGCCAGCAATCCCGGGGGATGGCGTTCCGGCTACACCTTC.

The chain combines TRBV14 with TRBJ2-5; no clear D. V lost 3 bases to trimming and J lost 5 bases, with 7 bases between them. Germline-derived CDR1 and CDR2 are SGHDN and FVKESK. The CDR3 is made up of 12 amino acids. CDR3 bases: TGTGCCAGCAGCCATGTACGGGAGACCCAGTACTTC. Amino acids: CASSHVRETQYF.

The V call is TRBV20-1, the J call TRBJ1-3; D is uncertain. V lost 2 bases and J lost 3, with 14 bases in between. In germline, CDR1 is DFQATT, CDR2 SNEGSKA (reference sequence). This CDR3 region has 15 residues. CDR3 residues: CSARWSGGHGNTIYF. The DNA for the CDR3 is TGCAGTGCTAGATGGTCCGGAGGGCATGGAAACACCATATATTTT.

This clonotype was recorded many times. This chain joins TRBV19 and TRBJ1-1, with a weak D call TRBD1 (5 bases). With 4 bases removed from V and 4 bases from J, the gap between germline ends came to 13 bases. The CDR3 contains 14 residues. The V gene's germline CDR1 is LNHDA and CDR2 SQIVND (reference sequence). In DNA, the CDR3 is TGTGCCAGTAGTAATGTCGGAAGGGGCACTGAAGCTTTCTTT. Translation gives CASSNVGRGTEAFF.

J is TRBJ1-1 and V is TRBV6-5, with TRBD1 identical over 10 bases. J gave up 1 base and V 4 bases, and 0 bases lay outside the gene matches. Germline V gives CDR1 MNHEY, CDR2 SVGAGI. This CDR3 region has 14 residues. CDR3 sequence (DNA): TGTGCCAGCAGTTGGGACAGGGGGAACACTGAAGCTTTCTTT. Translated: CASSWDRGNTEAFF.

This clonotype was detected many times. V gene TRBV15 combines with J gene TRBJ1-1; a possible D gene is TRBD1 (6 bases). V gave up 5 bases and J gave up 10 bases, with 17 bases separating them. CDR1 LNHNV and CDR2 YYDKDF come from the germline V gene (reference sequence). The CDR3 extends over 13 amino acids. This CDR3 reads CATSRRSGEGAFF. The CDR3 coding sequence is TGTGCCACCAGCCGGCGGTCAGGGGAAGGAGCTTTCTTT.

This CDR3 is CASSSPEADTQYF. CDR3 coding DNA: TGTGCCAGCAGCTCTCCCGAAGCAGATACGCAGTATTTT. The V call is TRBV7-9, the J call TRBJ2-3; D unresolved. This CDR3 contains 13 residues. Germline values: CDR1 SEHNR, CDR2 FQNEAQ (reference sequence). The V and J ends lost 4 bases and 4 bases respectively, with 9 bases between them.

This clonotype was detected only a few times. The rearrangement joins TRBV10-3 to TRBJ2-3; 11 nucleotides agree with TRBD2. The CDR3 extends over 14 amino acids. With 6 bases clipped from V and 3 bases from J, the junction kept 2 bases outside the gene matches. From germline, CDR1 is ENHRY and CDR2 SYGVKD. The chain's CDR3 is CAISASGGTDTQYF. As DNA, the CDR3 is TGTGCCATCAGCGCTAGCGGGGGGACAGATACGCAGTATTTT.

This chain uses TRBV19 with TRBJ2-6, with 7 bases fitting TRBD1. This CDR3 has 15 residues. The germline CDR1 and CDR2 sequences are LNHDA and SQIVND (reference sequence). V lost 9 bases and J lost 0; bases outside the gene matches: 5. The CDR3 nucleotides read TGTGCCAGCTGGACAGGCTCCTCTGGGGCCAACGTCCTGACTTTC. As protein: CASWTGSSGANVLTF.

The chain combines TRBV29-1 with TRBJ1-6; 7 nucleotides align to TRBD1. The CDR3 is 15 amino acids. Unmatched junction bases numbered 10, after V lost 4 bases and J lost 7 bases. The germline V gene encodes CDR1 SQVTM and CDR2 ANQGSEA. CDR3 loop: CSVVTGTEANSPLHF. CDR3 DNA sequence: TGCAGCGTTGTAACCGGGACAGAGGCCAATTCACCCCTCCACTTT. Drawing the rest from reference TRBV29-1 and TRBJ1-6, the complete variable domain is SAVISQKPSRDICQRGTSLTIQCQVDSQVTMMFWYRQQPGQSLTLIATANQGSEATYESGFVIDKFPISRPNLTFSTLTVSNMSPEDSSIYLCSVVTGTEANSPLHFGNGTRLTVT.

The chain joins TRBV6-5 to TRBJ2-2; tentative D call: TRBD1 (5 bases). Germline V lookup: CDR1 MNHEY, CDR2 SVGAGI. This CDR3 has 16 residues. Trimming removed 6 bases from V and 6 bases from J, with 20 bases in between. The CDR3, as DNA: TGTGCCAGCAGGTCGTCAGGGATTGGTCTAGCCGGGGAGCTGTTTTTT. This translates into CASRSSGIGLAGELFF.

The rearrangement uses TRBV7-2 and TRBJ1-2; D is unresolved. The CDR3 loop spans 12 amino acids. Trimming took 5 bases from V and 0 from J, leaving 4 bases between them. The germline gives CDR1 SGHTA, CDR2 FQGNSA. The CDR3 loop is CASSHPNYGYTF. CDR3 DNA: TGTGCCAGCAGCCATCCTAACTATGGCTACACCTTC.

The V and J genes are TRBV20-1 and TRBJ1-5; TRBD1 might be the D (5 bases). V was clipped by 5 bases and J by 3 bases, with 11 bases between them. The CDR3 totals 13 residues. The germline gives CDR1 DFQATT, CDR2 SNEGSKA (reference sequence). The CDR3 protein is CSARDGINQPQHF. CDR3 DNA sequence: TGCAGTGCTCGGGACGGAATCAATCAGCCCCAGCATTTT.

This clonotype was detected ten times or more. J is TRBJ1-2 and V is TRBV5-1, with 7 nucleotides matching TRBD1. The CDR3 contains 13 residues. The V and J ends lost 4 bases and 5 bases, in that order; junction bases with no gene match: 5. Germline V lookup: CDR1 SGHRS, CDR2 YFSETQ. The CDR3 DNA reads as TGCGCCAGCAGCAGGGACAGTTCGTATGGCTACACCTTC. It encodes CASSRDSSYGYTF.